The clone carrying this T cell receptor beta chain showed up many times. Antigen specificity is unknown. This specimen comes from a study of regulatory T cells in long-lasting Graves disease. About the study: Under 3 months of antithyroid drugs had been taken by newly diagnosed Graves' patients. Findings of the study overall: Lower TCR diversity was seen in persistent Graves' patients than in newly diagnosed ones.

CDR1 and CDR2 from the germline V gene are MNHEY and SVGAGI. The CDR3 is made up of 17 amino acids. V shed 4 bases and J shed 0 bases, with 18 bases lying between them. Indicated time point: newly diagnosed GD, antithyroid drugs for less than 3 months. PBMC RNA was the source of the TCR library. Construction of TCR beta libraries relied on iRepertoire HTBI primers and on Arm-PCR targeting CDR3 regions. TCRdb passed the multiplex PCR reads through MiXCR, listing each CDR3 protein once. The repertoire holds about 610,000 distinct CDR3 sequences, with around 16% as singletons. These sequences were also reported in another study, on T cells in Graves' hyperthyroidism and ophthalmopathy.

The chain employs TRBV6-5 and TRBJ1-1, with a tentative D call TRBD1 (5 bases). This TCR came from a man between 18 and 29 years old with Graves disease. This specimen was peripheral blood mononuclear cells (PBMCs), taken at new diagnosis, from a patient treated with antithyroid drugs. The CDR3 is CASSLSTTGDLNTEAFF. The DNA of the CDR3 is TGTGCCAGCAGTTTGTCCACTACAGGAGACCTGAACACTGAAGCTTTCTTT.